This TCR beta chain was recorded in a study of blood T cell repertoires in COVID-19. Participant ages covered roughly 18 to 89 years across 20 to 25 US areas. Assay used: immunoSEQ multiplex PCR; TCRdb lists only in-frame clones, some missing. Among over 130,000 clones listed, approximately 84% were seen once. Input material: PBMCs or T cells enriched from blood (not recorded which). The origin of this receptor is a woman aged 50 to 65 with acute COVID-19.

CDR3 coding DNA: TGTGCCAGCAGCCAATTAATGCGTTTAGCGGGAGGGCGGAATGAGCAGTTCTTC. Translating gives CASSQLMRLAGGRNEQFF. The chain carries TRBV3-1 (or the pseudogene TRBV3-2) and TRBJ2-1; 11 bases map to TRBD2. With V trimmed by 2 bases and J by 7 bases, 13 bases remained unmatched. Germline V gene lookup returns CDR1 LGHDT and CDR2 YNNKEL (reference sequence). This CDR3 has 18 amino acids.